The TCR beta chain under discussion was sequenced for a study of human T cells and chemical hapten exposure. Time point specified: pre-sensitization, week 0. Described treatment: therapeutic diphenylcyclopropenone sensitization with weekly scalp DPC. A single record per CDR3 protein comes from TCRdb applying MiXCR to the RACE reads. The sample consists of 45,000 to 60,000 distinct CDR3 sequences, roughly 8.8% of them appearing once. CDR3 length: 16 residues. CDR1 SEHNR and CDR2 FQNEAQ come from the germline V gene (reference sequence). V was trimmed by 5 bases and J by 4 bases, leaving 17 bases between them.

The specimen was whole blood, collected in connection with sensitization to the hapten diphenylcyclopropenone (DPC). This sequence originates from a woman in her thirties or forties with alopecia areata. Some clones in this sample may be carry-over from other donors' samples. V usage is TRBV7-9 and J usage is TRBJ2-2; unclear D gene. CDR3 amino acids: CASSPQQVVGTGELFF. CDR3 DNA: TGTGCCAGCAGCCCCCAGCAAGTAGTCGGCACCGGGGAGCTGTTTTTT.